A single sample gave rise to the 17 T cell receptor beta chains below, sequenced in a study of OX40 agonist ivuxolimab in advanced cancers. Produced via immunoSEQ multiplex PCR; TCRdb's table is partial and in-frame only. The sample gives roughly 56,000 clones, 84% of which show up once; approximately 4.5% is in the top ten. Source: CD4+ or CD8+ T cells sorted from blood, taken in a trial of the OX40 agonist ivuxolimab. The origin of the receptors is an adult with an advanced solid tumor such as melanoma, head and neck, liver or kidney cancer.

V gene TRBV18 combines with J gene TRBJ2-7; D possibly corresponds to TRBD2 (5 bases). The V and J ends lost 5 bases and 3 bases respectively, with 17 bases between them. The CDR3 runs 15 residues. CDR1 and CDR2 (germline): KGHSH, LQKENI. CDR3 sequence: CASSSGPLAGYEQYF. The CDR3 DNA reads TGTGCCAGCTCATCAGGCCCCCTGGCGGGCTACGAGCAGTACTTC.

The rearrangement links TRBV28 to TRBJ2-3; 7 nucleotides line up with TRBD1. The germline V gene encodes CDR1 MDHEN and CDR2 SYDVKM. This CDR3 has 14 residues. Unmatched junction bases numbered 3, after V lost 2 bases and J lost 4 bases. CDR3 in amino acids: CASSLRGHPDTQYF. CDR3 DNA sequence: TGTGCCAGCAGTTTAAGGGGGCATCCAGATACGCAGTATTTT.

The chain is built from TRBV5-4 and TRBJ2-5; TRBD1 matches at 7 bases. V was pared by 6 bases and J by 5 bases, with 4 bases of the junction left unmatched. The CDR3 consists of 12 residues. CDR1 is SGHNT, CDR2 YYREEE, per germline (reference sequence). The CDR3 DNA is TGTGCCAGCACCGACAGGGTTGAGACCCAGTACTTC. It is translated as CASTDRVETQYF.

The V call is TRBV9, the J call TRBJ2-7; 7 nucleotides align to TRBD2. The V gene end was trimmed by 2 bases and the J gene end by 1 base; junction bases not matched to a gene: 9. This CDR3 has 16 residues. CDR1 is SGDLS, CDR2 YYNGEE, per germline. The CDR3 nucleotides read TGTGCCAGCAGCGTCGGGGGGTCTGGGAAATCCTACGAGCAGTACTTC. It translates to CASSVGGSGKSYEQYF.

For the CDR3, the DNA is TGTGCCAGCAGCACGGGGTCTGCAGGGGAGACTACGCGCGAGCAGTACTTC. This codes for CASSTGSAGETTREQYF. This sequence joins TRBV28 and TRBJ2-7, with a possible D match to TRBD1 (6 bases). Germline CDR1 and CDR2: MDHEN and SYDVKM. V dropped 6 bases and J dropped 6 bases, with 27 bases sitting between them. The CDR3 sequence is 17 residues long.

This chain joins TRBV6-1 and TRBJ2-1, with D tentatively TRBD1 (5 bases). V gave up 4 bases and J gave up 0 bases, with 13 bases separating them. The CDR3 sequence is 16 residues long. Per the germline V gene, CDR1 is MNHNS and CDR2 is SASEGT. This CDR3 is CASSAQGRSSYNEQFF. Here the CDR3 DNA reads TGTGCCAGCAGTGCCCAGGGCCGAAGCTCCTACAATGAGCAGTTCTTC.

The chain recombines TRBV4-1 with TRBJ2-1, with 8 nucleotides matching TRBD2. The CDR3 has 16 residues. The junction had 8 bases not matched to a gene; V was cut back by 1 base and J by 6 bases. Germline values: CDR1 MGHRA, CDR2 YSYEKL. DNA for the CDR3: TGCGCCAGCAGCCAAGGTGGGGGACTAGTAGCCAATGAGCAGTTCTTC. Translated, it gives CASSQGGGLVANEQFF.

V usage is TRBV6-1 and J usage is TRBJ1-5; the D gene is possibly TRBD1 (6 bases). The CDR3 is 15 amino acids. Trimming took 7 bases from V and 4 from J, leaving 17 bases between them. CDR1 MNHNS and CDR2 SASEGT come from the germline V gene. This CDR3 is CASTRGGRENQPQHF. The CDR3 DNA sequence: TGTGCCAGCACTCGCGGGGGCAGGGAGAATCAGCCCCAGCATTTT.

The genes are TRBV4-1 and TRBJ2-7; 9 nucleotides line up with TRBD1. Per the germline V gene, CDR1 is MGHRA and CDR2 is YSYEKL. V was pared by 4 bases and J by 2 bases, with 6 bases of the junction left unmatched. The CDR3 consists of 15 residues. DNA of the CDR3: TGCGCCAGCAGCCGCCAACAGGGGGCCCCCTACGAGCAGTACTTC. It translates to CASSRQQGAPYEQYF.

This chain joins TRBV7-3 and TRBJ1-5, with D perhaps matching TRBD1 (6 bases). The CDR3 is 18 residues long. Trimming removed 2 bases from V and 3 bases from J, with 20 bases in between. CDR1 SGHTA and CDR2 FQGTGA come from the germline V gene. The CDR3 DNA is TGTGCCAGCAGCTTAGCAGGGGCGACTGGGGGGGCCAATCAGCCCCAGCATTTT. Residues: CASSLAGATGGANQPQHF.

The chain has TRBV28 and TRBJ1-6; D unresolved. V dropped 2 bases and J dropped 9 bases, with 8 bases sitting between them. The CDR3 is 13 amino acids. Germline CDR1 MDHEN, CDR2 SYDVKM. In DNA, the CDR3 is TGTGCCAGCAGTTTACTGGCTAGTTCACCCCTCCACTTT. Its translation: CASSLLASSPLHF.

The chain combines TRBV4-1 with TRBJ2-2, with unresolved D. CDR1 is MGHRA and CDR2 is YSYEKL in the germline V gene. The V end lost 0 bases, the J end lost 2 bases, and 7 bases lay between the germline ends. This CDR3 has 15 residues. CDR3 residues: CASSQDPANTGELFF. CDR3 in DNA: TGCGCCAGCAGCCAAGATCCAGCTAACACCGGGGAGCTGTTTTTT.

The chain combines TRBV7-2 with TRBJ2-3, with D perhaps being TRBD1 or TRBD2 (5 bases each). Trimming removed 6 bases from V and 6 bases from J, with 16 bases in between. This CDR3 is built from 14 residues. From germline, CDR1 is SGHTA and CDR2 FQGNSA. The DNA for the CDR3 is TGTGCCAGCAGTACCGGGACGGCGGTGGATACGCAGTATTTT. Residues: CASSTGTAVDTQYF.

The chain links TRBV5-4 to TRBJ2-7, with TRBD1 matching 8 bases. Germline V gives CDR1 SGHNT, CDR2 YYREEE (reference sequence). V was clipped by 1 base and J by 5 bases; unmatched bases: 8. The CDR3 is 15 amino acids. CDR3 coding DNA: TGTGCCAGCAGCTTGCCGGGACAGGATTTTCACGAGCAGTACTTC. Translating it yields CASSLPGQDFHEQYF. Together with reference TRBV5-4 and TRBJ2-7, the CDR3 gives the full variable domain: ETGVTQSPTHLIKTRGQQVTLRCSSQSGHNTVSWYQQALGQGPQFIFQYYREEENGRGNFPPRFSGLQFPNYSSELNVNALELDDSALYLCASSLPGQDFHEQYFGPGTRLTVT.

This rearrangement joins TRBV28 to TRBJ2-7; 9 bases are shared with TRBD1. The CDR3 is made up of 16 amino acids. J lost 2 bases, V lost 5 bases, and 10 bases had no gene match. CDR1 is MDHEN, CDR2 SYDVKM, per germline. The CDR3 protein is CASSPAGTGRTYEQYF. The CDR3 DNA reads as TGTGCCAGCAGTCCCGCGGGGACAGGGCGGACCTACGAGCAGTACTTC.

The J gene is TRBJ2-5, the V gene TRBV2; a weak D match, TRBD1 (6 bases). CDR3 size: 15 residues. Looked up from germline, CDR1 is SNHLY and CDR2 is FYNNEI. Trimming took 4 bases from V and 4 from J, leaving 16 bases between them. The CDR3 spells CASSALRGELETQYF. The CDR3 nucleotides are TGTGCCAGCAGTGCACTCAGGGGTGAATTAGAGACCCAGTACTTC.

This clone was seen at least ten times. The chain is built from TRBV6-5 and TRBJ2-7; tentatively, D is TRBD1 or TRBD2 (6 bases each). The germline gives CDR1 MNHEY, CDR2 SVGAGI. The CDR3 contains 13 residues. Between the trimmed V and J ends, which lost 6 bases and 2 bases, there was a span of 11 bases. In DNA form, the CDR3 reads TGTGCCAGCAGCCAGGGGACTCCCTACGAGCAGTACTTC. Its translation is CASSQGTPYEQYF.